The clone carrying this T cell receptor (beta chain) has only a few counts. Its antigen is not known. The data belong to a study of CD8 T cells in ankylosing spondylitis. Findings and limits, study-wide: Significant enrichment of disease-linked clones was reportedly seen in matched ankylosing spondylitis synovial fluid. Prior work had noted some motif variants in reactive arthritis blood and synovial fluid. Disease-linked clones, CD8+, were relatively rare in peripheral blood. A TCR beta motif of fewer than ten highly homologous variants seemed to mark ankylosing spondylitis blood.

TCRdb independently ran MiXCR on the 5' RACE reads; one entry per CDR3 protein. Of roughly 140,000 distinct CDR3 sequences listed, 40% to 50% are singletons. The CDR3 is made up of 16 amino acids. Trimming stripped 1 base from V and 0 bases from J, with 12 bases between. The J gene is TRBJ1-2, the V gene TRBV12-3 or TRBV12-4, with D possibly TRBD1 on 5 matching bases. Sequences were obtained from synovial fluid, either unsorted or a sorted T cell fraction (not recorded which). The sequence was collected from a male donor with ankylosing spondylitis. CDR3 residues: CASSLVAGSANYGYTF. The CDR3 DNA reads TGTGCCAGCAGTTTAGTGGCAGGGTCAGCTAACTATGGCTACACCTTC.